This T cell receptor beta chain was recorded in a study of T cells in Graves' hyperthyroidism and ophthalmopathy. The V and J ends lost 0 bases and 8 bases, in that order; junction bases with no gene match: 9. CDR3 length equals 16 residues. Germline-derived CDR1 and CDR2 are SGHRS and YFSETQ. This clonotype was seen repeatedly, ten times or more. Using RNA transcripts as the source, TCR beta CDR3 regions were amplified. Using the HTBI primer set, a first-round RT-PCR was run on the TCR CDR3. TCRdb reprocessed the multiplex PCR reads with MiXCR, giving one entry per CDR3 protein. The sample yields approximately 270,000 distinct CDR3 sequences, more than 14% seen once.

The rearrangement uses TRBV5-1 and TRBJ2-3; TRBD2 matches 10 bases. The clonotype originates from a woman in her thirties or forties with Graves' hyperthyroidism that later progressed to Graves' ophthalmopathy. The sample was blood. CDR3: CASSLGASGSLGTQYF. CDR3 sequence (DNA): TGCGCCAGCAGCTTGGGGGCTAGCGGGAGTTTAGGTACGCAGTATTTT.